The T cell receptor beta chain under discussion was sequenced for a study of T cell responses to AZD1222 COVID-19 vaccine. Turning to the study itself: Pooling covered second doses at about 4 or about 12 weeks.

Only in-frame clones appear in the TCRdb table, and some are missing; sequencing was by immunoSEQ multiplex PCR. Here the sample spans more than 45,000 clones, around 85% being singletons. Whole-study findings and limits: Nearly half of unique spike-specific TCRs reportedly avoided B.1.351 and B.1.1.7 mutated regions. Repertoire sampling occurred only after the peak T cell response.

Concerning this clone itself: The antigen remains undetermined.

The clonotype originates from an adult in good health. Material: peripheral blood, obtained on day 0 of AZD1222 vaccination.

This chain's CDR3 is CASSLGVRVLGNTIYF. CDR3 DNA: TGTGCCAGCAGCTTGGGAGTTAGGGTACTCGGAAACACCATATATTTT. This chain links TRBV5-7 with TRBJ1-3; no clear D. TRBV5-7 is an ORF for which the function is uncertain. V was pared by 0 bases and J by 4 bases, with 14 bases between. The CDR3 spans 16 residues.